A selection of T cell receptor beta chains follows, all from one sample in a study of PD-L1 blockade in urothelial cancer. Some clones are missing from TCRdb's copy, which holds only in-frame ones; the method was immunoSEQ multiplex PCR. The sample consists of roughly 130,000 clones, less than 85% of them appearing once. Sequences were derived from PBMCs, sampled around atezolizumab (anti-PD-L1) treatment. All receptors come from a man aged 50 or older with urothelial cancer. CDR3s include the opening cysteine and the closing phenylalanine or tryptophan. Each record gives: J gene, D gene, clone size, V gene, CDR3 DNA, CDR3 protein. D genes are given only for firm matches. Rows may omit the clone size; those that give it use once, few, many or a size class.

>TRBJ1-4|TRBD1|NA|TRBV7-2
TGTGCCAGCAGCCGACTTCCGGACAGGGCAGGGGAAAAACTGTTTTTT
CASSRLPDRAGEKLFF
>TRBJ2-3|TRBD2|NA|TRBV19
TGTGCCAGTATGGACCCAGGCGGGAGGCCACGGAGAGATACGCAGTATTTT
CASMDPGGRPRRDTQYF
>TRBJ2-2|NA|NA|TRBV14
TGTGCCACAAACCATGGCAGGGGATACACCGGGGAGCTGTTTTTT
CATNHGRGYTGELFF
>TRBJ2-7|NA|NA|TRBV28
TGTGCCAGCAGAGGACAGCTAGGCGAGCAGTACTTC
CASRGQLGEQYF
>TRBJ2-1|TRBD1|NA|TRBV14
TGTGCCAGCAGCCCCCTAAGACAGGGAAATGAGCAGTTCTTC
CASSPLRQGNEQFF
>TRBJ1-1|TRBD1|NA|TRBV11-2
TGTGCCAGCAGCTTAGCAGGGGGGAACACTGAAGCTTTCTTT
CASSLAGGNTEAFF
>TRBJ2-7|TRBD1|NA|TRBV11-2
TGTGCCAGCAGCTTCGACAGGGGGCTGTATGAGCAGTACTTC
CASSFDRGLYEQYF
>TRBJ2-2|TRBD2|few|TRBV29-1
TGCAGCGTTGGAGCGGGAGGCGGGAAGGGCGGGGAGCTGTTTTTT
CSVGAGGGKGGELFF
>TRBJ2-7|TRBD2|NA|TRBV28
TGTGCCAGCAGTTTTGCAGGGACTAAGACCTACGAGCAGTACTTC
CASSFAGTKTYEQYF
>TRBJ1-2|NA|NA|TRBV19
TGTGCCAGTAGTACCTGGGACACGGGATTGTATGGCTACACCTTC
CASSTWDTGLYGYTF
>TRBJ2-3|NA|once|TRBV9
TGTGCTAGCAGTCGCGGAGGCTATCCCACAGATACGCAGTATTTT
CASSRGGYPTDTQYF
>TRBJ2-1|NA|NA|TRBV11-2
TGTGCCAGCAGCGCACGTCCAGGGGCCTACAATGAGCAGTTCTTC
CASSARPGAYNEQFF
>TRBJ1-2|NA|NA|TRBV27
TGTGCCAGCAGTTTTGCCGAGAACTATGGCTACACCTTC
CASSFAENYGYTF
>TRBJ2-1|TRBD2|NA|TRBV4-1
TGCGCCAGCAGCCAAGTATTCACTAGCGGGAGCCTCCGGAATGAGCAGTTCTTC
CASSQVFTSGSLRNEQFF
>TRBJ2-7|TRBD1|few|TRBV19
TGTGCCAGTAGTTTTCCGGGACAGGCCTCCTACGAGCAGTACTTC
CASSFPGQASYEQYF
>TRBJ2-1|TRBD2|once|TRBV9
TGTGCCAGCAGCGTTTACGGAGCTTCCGCGGGAGAGGGGCAGTTCTTC
CASSVYGASAGEGQFF
>TRBJ2-1|NA|NA|TRBV19
TGTGCCAGTACCTCAAACCGGAGGGGAGGCAATGAGCAGTTCTTC
CASTSNRRGGNEQFF
>TRBJ2-1|NA|NA|TRBV21-1
TGTGCCAGCAGCAATGGGTCAGGGATCGGTAGCGGGATCGGGGGGGATGAGCAGTTCTTC
CASSNGSGIGSGIGGDEQFF
>TRBJ1-2|TRBD1|NA|TRBV7-9
TGTGCCAGCAGCTCCACAGGGGAATATGGCTACACCTTC
CASSSTGEYGYTF
>TRBJ1-2|NA|NA|TRBV7-9
TGTGCCAGCAGCTTAGCGGCCGGGATAAACTATGGCTACACCTTC
CASSLAAGINYGYTF
>TRBJ2-2|TRBD2|NA|TRBV5-1
TGCGCCAGCAGCTCCTCTAGCGGCCTGGGGGCCGGGGAGCTGTTTTTT
CASSSSSGLGAGELFF
>TRBJ2-7|NA|NA|TRBV9
TGTGCCAGCAGCGTAGTAGGGGCTGGCGAGCAGTACTTC
CASSVVGAGEQYF
>TRBJ1-6|NA|NA|TRBV5-1
TGCGCCAGCAGAAGTGAACAGGGATATAATTCACCCCTCCACTTT
CASRSEQGYNSPLHF
>TRBJ1-2|NA|NA|TRBV7-2
TGTGCCAGCAGCCCCGAGGGCGCACAGGGTACGAATGGCTACACCTTC
CASSPEGAQGTNGYTF
>TRBJ2-7|NA|NA|TRBV7-2
TGTGCCAGCAGCTTAGGGGGCCAGGTGACCTCCTACGAGCAGTACTTC
CASSLGGQVTSYEQYF
>TRBJ2-7|TRBD2|few|TRBV2
TGTGCCAGCAGCGACGGGATAGGACTAGCGGGCTACGAGCAGTACTTC
CASSDGIGLAGYEQYF
>TRBJ1-2|NA|few|TRBV7-2
TGTGCCAGCAGCCTAGGAGATTATGGCTACACCTTC
CASSLGDYGYTF
>TRBJ2-3|TRBD2|NA|TRBV7-3
TGTGCCAGCAGCTTAAAGCAGCCTAGCGGGTGGTCAGATACGCAGTATTTT
CASSLKQPSGWSDTQYF
>TRBJ2-1|TRBD2|NA|TRBV5-1
TGCGCCAGCAGCTCCGGACTAGCGGGAGGGCGAGGCAATGAGCAGTTCTTC
CASSSGLAGGRGNEQFF
>TRBJ2-3|TRBD1|NA|TRBV7-3
TGTGCCAGCAGCTTAGTCCGGACAGGGGTAACAGATACGCAGTATTTT
CASSLVRTGVTDTQYF
>TRBJ2-7|NA|NA|TRBV6-6
TGTGCCAGCAGTAACACAAAACAGGGATACGAGCAGTACTTC
CASSNTKQGYEQYF
>TRBJ1-1|TRBD1|many|TRBV14
TGTGCCAGCAGTGTGAACAGGGGGCTTGGGACTGAAGCTTTCTTT
CASSVNRGLGTEAFF
>TRBJ2-1|NA|NA|TRBV7-7
TGTGCTAGCAGCCCCCGTGCGGACTACAATGAGCAGTTCTTC
CASSPRADYNEQFF
>TRBJ1-2|NA|NA|TRBV5-6
TGTGCCAGCAGCACCGGACAATCTAATGGCTACACCTTC
CASSTGQSNGYTF
>TRBJ2-1|TRBD2|NA|TRBV7-9
TGTGCCAGCAGCTATACTAGCGGGCTCAATGAGCAGTTCTTC
CASSYTSGLNEQFF
>TRBJ1-5|NA|NA|TRBV19
TGTGCCACCAGCCAGGACAAAGATCAGCCCCAGCATTTT
CATSQDKDQPQHF
>TRBJ1-6|NA|NA|TRBV9
TGTGCCAGCAGCGTAGGGTCAGATAATTCACCCCTCCACTTT
CASSVGSDNSPLHF
>TRBJ1-4|NA|NA|TRBV7-2
TGTGCCAGCAGCTTAGAGTTAGCAACTAATGAAAAACTGTTTTTT
CASSLELATNEKLFF
>TRBJ2-1|TRBD2|once|TRBV7-3
TGTGCCAGCACCAAAGGCGCTAGCGGGAGGGGAGAAAATGAGCAGTTCTTC
CASTKGASGRGENEQFF
>TRBJ2-1|NA|NA|TRBV6-5
TGTGCCAGCAGTCCCAACAGGGTTCATGAGCAGTTCTTC
CASSPNRVHEQFF
>TRBJ2-5|TRBD1|NA|TRBV7-7
TGTGCTAGCAGCCTCGGGACAGGGGGGAATACCCAGTACTTC
CASSLGTGGNTQYF
>TRBJ2-4|TRBD2|NA|TRBV4-2
TGTGCCAGCAGCCAAGATCCGGTTTTGACGGGGGGCATTCAGTACTTC
CASSQDPVLTGGIQYF
>TRBJ2-3|TRBD2|NA|TRBV5-1
TGCGCCAGCAGCAACCCGGGACTAGCGGGAGGGCCCACAGATACGCAGTATTTT
CASSNPGLAGGPTDTQYF